These 14 T cell receptor beta chains came from one sample sequenced in a study of blood T cell repertoires in COVID-19. Profiling relied on immunoSEQ multiplex PCR, and the TCRdb table lists in-frame clones only, not all of them. The table lists tens of thousands of clones, 60% to 85% of them singletons. Sequenced sample: peripheral blood. The receptors stem from a man in his 70s with acute or convalescent COVID-19.

The J gene is TRBJ2-7, the V gene TRBV7-9, with 14 bases lining up with TRBD2. This CDR3 comprises 16 residues. The V segment lost 5 bases and the J segment 5 bases; nucleotides outside the gene matches: 8. Germline assignment: CDR1 SEHNR and CDR2 FQNEAQ (reference sequence). For the CDR3, the DNA is TGTGCCAGCAGCGTAAGACTAGCGGGAGGGCCCAACGAGCAGTACTTC. Protein: CASSVRLAGGPNEQYF.

This clone appeared once. The chain employs TRBV10-3 and TRBJ2-3, with D possibly TRBD1 on 5 matching bases. Germline CDR1 ENHRY, CDR2 SYGVKD. This CDR3 is 15 amino acids long. V lost 3 bases and J lost 0, with 10 bases in between. The CDR3 here is CAISEGVMSTDTQYF. The CDR3 coding sequence is TGTGCCATCAGTGAAGGGGTGATGAGCACAGATACGCAGTATTTT.

V is TRBV6-5 and J is TRBJ1-3; D is undetermined. The germline V and J ends were trimmed by 5 bases and 4 bases, with 12 bases remaining between them. This CDR3 spans 14 amino acids. Germline V gene sequence: CDR1 MNHEY, CDR2 SVGAGI. The CDR3 spells CASSLGKPGNTIYF. The DNA of the CDR3 is TGTGCCAGCAGTCTCGGGAAGCCAGGAAACACCATATATTTT.

This CDR3 reads CASSLGDREASPLHF. In nucleotides, the CDR3 is TGCGCCAGCAGCTTGGGGGACAGGGAGGCCTCACCCCTCCACTTT. The chain couples TRBV5-1 to TRBJ1-6, with TRBD1 matching over 9 bases. Germline V gives CDR1 SGHRS, CDR2 YFSETQ. This CDR3 comprises 15 residues. Trimming cost V 0 bases and J 10 bases; bases outside gene matches: 5.

In DNA form, the CDR3 reads TGTGCCAGCACCGCTACAGGGTGGAACACCGGGGAGCTGTTTTTT. The encoded protein is CASTATGWNTGELFF. This chain connects TRBV5-6 to TRBJ2-2; D possibly corresponds to TRBD1 (6 bases). Deletions cut 6 bases from V and 1 base from J, with 13 bases between. Germline values: CDR1 SGHDT, CDR2 YYEEEE. The CDR3 loop spans 15 amino acids.

The genes are TRBV7-8 and TRBJ2-6, with 9 bases that match TRBD1. Germline loops: CDR1 SGHVS, CDR2 FQNEAQ. This CDR3 has 17 amino acids. The V and J ends lost 2 bases and 4 bases, in that order; junction bases with no gene match: 6. The CDR3 here is CASSLIQGAVGANVLTF. The CDR3, as DNA: TGTGCCAGCAGCTTAATACAGGGGGCGGTGGGGGCCAACGTCCTGACTTTC.

The rearrangement uses TRBV27 and TRBJ2-7; D perhaps matches TRBD2 (6 bases). CDR1 and CDR2 from the germline V gene are MNHEY and SMNVEV (reference sequence). V was shortened by 5 bases and J by 1 base, with 12 bases between the two germline ends. This CDR3 spans 14 amino acids. This chain's CDR3 is CASSPRGGSYEQYV. CDR3 sequence (DNA): TGTGCCAGCAGTCCCCGGGGAGGATCCTACGAGCAGTACGTC.

This chain joins TRBV5-1 and TRBJ2-5; 10 positions match TRBD1. V trimming: 4 bases; J trimming: 5 bases; junction bases outside the gene matches: 8. Germline V gene sequence: CDR1 SGHRS, CDR2 YFSETQ. This CDR3 comprises 15 residues. CDR3 protein: CASSLTGTGDETQYF. The CDR3 DNA reads TGCGCCAGCAGCCTCACCGGGACAGGGGATGAGACCCAGTACTTC.

J is TRBJ2-3 and V is TRBV7-8; 7 nucleotides line up with TRBD1. The CDR3 has 18 amino acids. The V gene end was trimmed by 4 bases and the J gene end by 0 bases; junction bases not matched to a gene: 13. The V gene's germline CDR1 is SGHVS and CDR2 FQNEAQ. DNA for the CDR3: TGTGCCAGCAGCTACAGGGGCGGGCCGACAGGGAGCACAGATACGCAGTATTTT. Its protein is CASSYRGGPTGSTDTQYF.

This CDR3 is CASSGDRASYRDSPLHF. DNA for the CDR3: TGCGCCAGCAGCGGGGACAGGGCTTCCTATAGGGATTCACCCCTCCACTTT. V usage is TRBV5-1 and J usage is TRBJ1-6; 9 positions agree with TRBD1. This CDR3 contains 17 residues. V was clipped by 4 bases and J by 8 bases; unmatched bases: 13. Germline CDR1 is SGHRS and CDR2 is YFSETQ.

This rearrangement joins TRBV6-5 to TRBJ1-6, with D possibly TRBD1 on 6 matching bases. The V and J ends lost 6 bases and 7 bases respectively, with 10 bases between them. The CDR3 has 13 amino acids. Germline loops: CDR1 MNHEY, CDR2 SVGAGI. For the CDR3, the DNA is TGTGCCAGCAGAGGACAGCAAAATTCACCCCTCCACTTT. As protein: CASRGQQNSPLHF.

The chain uses TRBV19 and TRBJ2-7; D is perhaps TRBD2 (6 bases). This CDR3 region has 14 residues. V was trimmed by 8 bases and J by 5 bases, leaving 19 bases between them. The V gene's germline CDR1 is LNHDA and CDR2 SQIVND (reference sequence). In nucleotides, the CDR3 is TGTGCCAGTCAGCCCCCGGGAGCCCCCCACGAGCAGTACTTC. Residues: CASQPPGAPHEQYF.

The rearrangement joins TRBV29-1 to TRBJ1-2, with TRBD1 matching over 12 bases. CDR1 is SQVTM, CDR2 ANQGSEA, per germline. The V segment lost 0 bases and the J segment 4 bases; nucleotides outside the gene matches: 3. CDR3 length: 15 residues. CDR3 in amino acids: CSVEEGTGGSYGYTF. CDR3 in DNA: TGCAGCGTTGAAGAGGGGACAGGGGGCTCCTATGGCTACACCTTC.

The chain employs TRBV5-1 and TRBJ1-2; weak D call: TRBD1 (6 bases). Trimming left V 4 bases short and J 2 bases short, with 21 bases between. The CDR3 length is 17 residues. Germline lookup yields CDR1 SGHRS and CDR2 YFSETQ. The CDR3 bases are TGCGCCAGCAGCCCTACAGCGGGGACATCACTCAACTATGGCTACACCTTC. Protein: CASSPTAGTSLNYGYTF. Together with reference TRBV5-1 and TRBJ1-2, the CDR3 gives the full variable domain: KAGVTQTPRYLIKTRGQQVTLSCSPISGHRSVSWYQQTPGQGLQFLFEYFSETQRNKGNFPGRFSGRQFSNSRSEMNVSTLELGDSALYLCASSPTAGTSLNYGYTFGSGTRLTVV.